The 21 T cell receptor beta chains below were found in one sample sequenced in a study of cytomegalovirus exposure and HLA in healthy donors. In the PCR, 60 Vbeta and 13 Jbeta primers were used. The data were produced by immunoSEQ multiplex PCR, yet TCRdb's version contains in-frame clones alone and is incomplete. Of over 110,000 clones in the sample, around 78% are singletons; the top ten hold about 2.4%. The sample taken for sequencing was PBMCs. Receptor source: a woman aged 18-30 years in good health and CMV-seropositive.

This clone turned up a few times. The rearrangement uses TRBV6-6 and TRBJ1-5; D unclear. Trimming removed 8 bases at V and 6 bases at J, with 11 bases between. Looked up from germline, CDR1 is MNHNY and CDR2 is SVGAGI (reference sequence). The CDR3 runs to 12 residues. This CDR3 reads CASSEAAQPQHF. In nucleotides, the CDR3 is TGTGCCAGCTCTGAGGCTGCTCAGCCCCAGCATTTT.

This clone showed up just once. Other DNA sequences from this sample encode an identical CDR3 as well. The V gene is TRBV4-3, the J gene TRBJ1-3; perhaps TRBD1 as D (6 bases). V shed 3 bases and J shed 6 bases, with 15 bases lying between them. Per germline, CDR1 LGHNA and CDR2 YSLEER. The length of the CDR3 is 15 residues. The CDR3 reads CASSQVGGYQNTIYF. The CDR3 bases are TGCGCCAGCAGCCAGGTAGGGGGTTACCAAAACACCATATATTTT.

The chain recombines TRBV7-2 with TRBJ2-3, with TRBD2 matching 10 bases. The germline CDR1 and CDR2 sequences are SGHTA and FQGNSA. The CDR3 has 17 residues. V dropped 1 base and J dropped 6; count of bases not matched to a gene: 10. The CDR3 spells CASSLERAGGLGDTQYF. The CDR3 DNA reads TGTGCCAGCAGCTTAGAACGAGCGGGGGGGCTTGGGGATACGCAGTATTTT.

The gene calls are TRBV5-1 and TRBJ1-4; D unclear. Germline lookup yields CDR1 SGHRS and CDR2 YFSETQ. Trimming took 1 base from V and 8 from J, leaving 12 bases between them. CDR3 size: 14 residues. For the CDR3, the DNA is TGCGCCAGCAGCTTGAACGGTAGAGAGGAAAAACTGTTTTTT. Translation: CASSLNGREEKLFF.

In this sample, this clone turned up a few times. This chain uses TRBV30 with TRBJ2-1, with TRBD2 identical over 13 bases. This CDR3 has 14 residues. The V segment lost 6 bases and the J segment 5 bases; nucleotides outside the gene matches: 4. The germline V gene encodes CDR1 GTSNPN and CDR2 SVGIG (reference sequence). CDR3 DNA sequence: TGTGCCTGCCCGACTAGCGGGGGGAACAATGAGCAGTTCTTC. Its translation: CACPTSGGNNEQFF.

V and J are TRBV7-6 and TRBJ2-6; the match to TRBD2 covers 8 bases. The CDR3 is 21 amino acids. In germline, CDR1 is SGHVS, CDR2 FNYEAQ. The trim removed 0 bases at V and 1 base at J, leaving 14 bases unmatched. CDR3 in amino acids: CASSLADLGGAPVSGANVLTF. The CDR3, as DNA: TGTGCCAGCAGCTTAGCGGATCTCGGGGGGGCCCCGGTTTCTGGGGCCAACGTCCTGACTTTC. Variable domain in full (rest from reference TRBV7-6 and TRBJ2-6): GAGVSQSPRYKVTKRGQDVALRCDPISGHVSLYWYRQALGQGPEFLTYFNYEAQQDKSGLPNDRFSAERPEGSISTLTIQRTEQRDSAMYRCASSLADLGGAPVSGANVLTFGAGSRLTVL.

The chain carries TRBV29-1 and TRBJ2-2; D perhaps matches TRBD2 (5 bases). Germline V gives CDR1 SQVTM, CDR2 ANQGSEA. This CDR3 is 14 amino acids long. Trimming left V 1 base short and J 0 bases short, with 6 bases between. DNA for the CDR3: TGCAGCGTTGAAGTGGACTCGAACACCGGGGAGCTGTTTTTT. Its protein product is CSVEVDSNTGELFF.

The chain is built from TRBV30 and TRBJ2-2; D is possibly TRBD2 (5 bases). The CDR3 runs to 15 residues. Trimming stripped 4 bases from V and 6 bases from J, with 18 bases between. The germline V gene has CDR1 GTSNPN and CDR2 SVGIG (reference sequence). CDR3 coding DNA: TGTGCCTGGAACAACCCCAGTGCCGGGGCCGGGGAGCTGTTTTTT. This gives the protein CAWNNPSAGAGELFF.

The J gene is TRBJ1-2, the V gene TRBV2, with a weak D call TRBD1 (6 bases). The germline gives CDR1 SNHLY, CDR2 FYNNEI. V shed 8 bases and J shed 2 bases, with 18 bases lying between them. The CDR3 extends over 15 amino acids. This CDR3 reads CASGGPGSGNYGYTF. In DNA form, the CDR3 reads TGTGCCAGCGGGGGCCCGGGGAGCGGAAACTATGGCTACACCTTC.

This chain joins TRBV19 and TRBJ1-2; 7 bases map to TRBD1. The CDR3 is made up of 12 amino acids. With V trimmed by 10 bases and J by 8 bases, 10 bases remained unmatched. Germline V gene lookup returns CDR1 LNHDA and CDR2 SQIVND (reference sequence). CDR3: CATHRGRSGYTF. CDR3 nucleotides: TGTGCCACTCACAGGGGTAGGTCGGGCTACACCTTC.

The chain uses TRBV30 and TRBJ2-7; D is perhaps TRBD2 (6 bases). V dropped 8 bases and J dropped 6 bases, with 11 bases sitting between them. The CDR3 covers 10 residues. Germline V gene data show CDR1 as GTSNPN and CDR2 as SVGIG (reference sequence). The CDR3 DNA reads as TGTGCCGGTGGGGGGATCGAGCAGTACTTC. Translated, it gives CAGGGIEQYF.

V gene TRBV15 combines with J gene TRBJ1-2, with 8 bases lining up with TRBD1. V shed 0 bases, J shed 0 bases, and the junction held 3 bases outside the gene matches. Germline CDR1 LNHNV, CDR2 YYDKDF (reference sequence). This CDR3 has 16 residues. The CDR3 reads CATSRERTGPNYGYTF. CDR3 DNA: TGTGCCACCAGCAGAGAGAGGACAGGGCCTAACTATGGCTACACCTTC.

This clone appeared once. The J gene is TRBJ1-6, the V gene TRBV14; D remains ambiguous. CDR1 SGHDN and CDR2 FVKESK come from the germline V gene. Deletions cut 0 bases from V and 6 bases from J, with 9 bases between. This CDR3 region has 15 residues. CDR3 sequence: CASSQDRGPNSPLHF. The CDR3 coding sequence is TGTGCCAGCAGCCAAGACCGGGGTCCTAATTCACCCCTCCACTTT.

The chain has TRBV19 and TRBJ2-7, with 8 bases identical to TRBD1. The CDR3 consists of 15 residues. Germline trimming cut 3 bases from V and 0 bases from J; bases unmatched to any gene: 4. The germline V gene has CDR1 LNHDA and CDR2 SQIVND (reference sequence). The CDR3, as DNA: TGTGCCAGTAGTATGGGACAGGCTTTCTCCTACGAGCAGTACTTC. Its protein is CASSMGQAFSYEQYF.

This chain uses TRBV19 with TRBJ2-3, with D possibly TRBD1 on 5 matching bases. V shed 6 bases and J shed 2 bases, with 12 bases lying between them. This CDR3 is 14 amino acids long. Germline CDR1 LNHDA, CDR2 SQIVND (reference sequence). CDR3 nucleotides: TGTGCCAGTAGAAAGACAGTTACCACAGATACGCAGTATTTT. This encodes CASRKTVTTDTQYF. Based on the CDR3 plus reference TRBV19 and TRBJ2-3, the full variable domain is DGGITQSPKYLFRKEGQNVTLSCEQNLNHDAMYWYRQDPGQGLRLIYYSQIVNDFQKGDIAEGYSVSREKKESFPLTVTSAQKNPTAFYLCASRKTVTTDTQYFGPGTRLTVL.

V and J are TRBV7-2 and TRBJ2-1; D perhaps matches TRBD2 (6 bases). Germline-derived CDR1 and CDR2 are SGHTA and FQGNSA. V was trimmed by 5 bases and J by 0 bases, leaving 14 bases between them. This CDR3 region has 16 residues. The CDR3 DNA follows: TGTGCCAGCAGCCCTACCCGGGGGAGCTCCTACAATGAGCAGTTCTTC. This translates into CASSPTRGSSYNEQFF.

The chain uses TRBV19 and TRBJ2-1; D ambiguous. CDR1 and CDR2 from the germline V gene are LNHDA and SQIVND (reference sequence). The CDR3 has 12 residues. Trimming left V 5 bases short and J 7 bases short, with 9 bases between. CDR3 region: CASSFTRNEQFF. The CDR3 nucleotides read TGTGCCAGTAGTTTCACTCGGAATGAGCAGTTCTTC. Complete variable domain (other parts from reference TRBV19 and TRBJ2-1): DGGITQSPKYLFRKEGQNVTLSCEQNLNHDAMYWYRQDPGQGLRLIYYSQIVNDFQKGDIAEGYSVSREKKESFPLTVTSAQKNPTAFYLCASSFTRNEQFFGPGTRLTVL.

The chain has TRBV19 and TRBJ1-4; 8 positions match TRBD1. V was pared by 7 bases and J by 5 bases, with 9 bases of the junction left unmatched. The CDR3 runs to 15 residues. Germline CDR1 and CDR2: LNHDA and SQIVND (reference sequence). CDR3 residues: CASTSGTGRNEKLFF. The CDR3 DNA sequence: TGTGCCAGTACCTCTGGGACAGGAAGAAATGAAAAACTGTTTTTT. Based on the CDR3 plus reference TRBV19 and TRBJ1-4, the full variable domain is DGGITQSPKYLFRKEGQNVTLSCEQNLNHDAMYWYRQDPGQGLRLIYYSQIVNDFQKGDIAEGYSVSREKKESFPLTVTSAQKNPTAFYLCASTSGTGRNEKLFFGSGTQLSVL.

V gene TRBV6-1 combines with J gene TRBJ2-1, with D maybe TRBD1 (6 bases). CDR3 length: 13 amino acids. V was trimmed by 6 bases and J by 4 bases, leaving 10 bases between them. Germline loops: CDR1 MNHNS, CDR2 SASEGT. The CDR3 sequence is CASSQGPYNEQFF. CDR3 DNA sequence: TGTGCCAGCAGCCAGGGGCCATACAATGAGCAGTTCTTC.

This chain connects TRBV10-1 to TRBJ2-1, with 9 bases identical to TRBD2. Per germline, CDR1 WNHNN and CDR2 SYGVQD (reference sequence). CDR3 length: 14 residues. After removal of 4 bases from V and 3 bases from J, the junction contained 1 base not matched to a gene. The CDR3 DNA reads TGCGCCAGCAGTGTTAGCGGGGGCTACAATGAGCAGTTCTTC. It translates to CASSVSGGYNEQFF.

The genes are TRBV25-1 and TRBJ1-2; D is unclear. Germline CDR1 reads MGHDK; CDR2 reads SYGVNS. Trimming cost V 4 bases and J 7 bases, with 19 bases left between them. CDR3 length: 15 residues. CDR3 in amino acids: CASSGPGEAVRGYTF. The CDR3 DNA reads TGTGCCAGCAGTGGGCCCGGGGAGGCGGTTCGTGGCTACACCTTC.